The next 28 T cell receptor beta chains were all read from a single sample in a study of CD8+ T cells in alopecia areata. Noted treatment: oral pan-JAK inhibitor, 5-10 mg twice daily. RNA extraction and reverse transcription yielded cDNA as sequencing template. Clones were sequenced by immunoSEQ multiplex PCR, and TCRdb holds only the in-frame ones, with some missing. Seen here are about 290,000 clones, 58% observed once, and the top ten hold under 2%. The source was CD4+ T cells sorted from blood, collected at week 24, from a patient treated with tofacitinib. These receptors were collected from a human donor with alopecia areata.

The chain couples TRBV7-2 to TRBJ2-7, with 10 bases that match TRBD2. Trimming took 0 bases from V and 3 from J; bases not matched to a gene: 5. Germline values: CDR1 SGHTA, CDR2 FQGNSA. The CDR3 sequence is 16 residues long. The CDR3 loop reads CASSLASGGAFYEQYF. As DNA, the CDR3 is TGTGCCAGCAGCTTAGCGAGCGGGGGGGCCTTCTACGAGCAGTACTTC.

CDR3 DNA sequence: TGCGCCAGCAGCCAAGCGGGAGGGACTAGCACAGATACGCAGTATTTT. The encoded protein is CASSQAGGTSTDTQYF. This rearrangement joins TRBV4-3 to TRBJ2-3, with 8 bases identical to TRBD2. This CDR3 region has 16 residues. V shed 1 base and J 0 bases; nucleotides not matched to a gene: 3. Germline values: CDR1 LGHNA, CDR2 YSLEER.

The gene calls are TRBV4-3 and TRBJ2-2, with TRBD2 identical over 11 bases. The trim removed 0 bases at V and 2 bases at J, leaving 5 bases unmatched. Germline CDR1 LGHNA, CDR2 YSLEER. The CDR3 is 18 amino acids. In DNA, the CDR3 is TGCGCCAGCAGCCAAGACGCACTAGCGGGGGCCAACACCGGGGAGCTGTTTTTT. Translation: CASSQDALAGANTGELFF.

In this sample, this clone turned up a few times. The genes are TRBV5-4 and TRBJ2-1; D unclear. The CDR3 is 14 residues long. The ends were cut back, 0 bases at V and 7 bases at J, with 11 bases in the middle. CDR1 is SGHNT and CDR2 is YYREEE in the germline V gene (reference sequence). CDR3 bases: TGTGCCAGCAGCTTGGCCGCTTCACCGAATGAGCAGTTCTTC. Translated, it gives CASSLAASPNEQFF. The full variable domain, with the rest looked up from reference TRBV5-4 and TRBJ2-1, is ETGVTQSPTHLIKTRGQQVTLRCSSQSGHNTVSWYQQALGQGPQFIFQYYREEENGRGNFPPRFSGLQFPNYSSELNVNALELDDSALYLCASSLAASPNEQFFGPGTRLTVL.

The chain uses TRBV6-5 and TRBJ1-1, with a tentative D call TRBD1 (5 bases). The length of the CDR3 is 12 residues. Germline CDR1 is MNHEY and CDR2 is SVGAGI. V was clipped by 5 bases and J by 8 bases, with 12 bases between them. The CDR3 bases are TGTGCCAGCAGTGGACCGGGACGGGAAGCTTTCTTT. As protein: CASSGPGREAFF.

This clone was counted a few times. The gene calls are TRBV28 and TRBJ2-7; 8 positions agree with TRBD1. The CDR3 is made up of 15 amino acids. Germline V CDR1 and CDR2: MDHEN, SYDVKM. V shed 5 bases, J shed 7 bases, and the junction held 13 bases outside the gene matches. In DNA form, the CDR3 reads TGTGCCAGCAGTATTCGGACAGGGCTTCGTTGGGAGCAGTACTTC. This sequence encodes CASSIRTGLRWEQYF. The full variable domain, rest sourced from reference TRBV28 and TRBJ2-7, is DVKVTQSSRYLVKRTGEKVFLECVQDMDHENMFWYRQDPGLGLRLIYFSYDVKMKEKGDIPEGYSVSREKKERFSLILESASTNQTSMYLCASSIRTGLRWEQYFGPGTRLTVT.

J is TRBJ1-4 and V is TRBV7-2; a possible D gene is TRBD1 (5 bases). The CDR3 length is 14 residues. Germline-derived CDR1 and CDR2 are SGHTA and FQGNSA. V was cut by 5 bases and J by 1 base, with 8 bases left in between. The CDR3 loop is CASSLGGTNEKLFF. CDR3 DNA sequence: TGTGCCAGCAGCCTTGGGGGAACTAATGAAAAACTGTTTTTT.

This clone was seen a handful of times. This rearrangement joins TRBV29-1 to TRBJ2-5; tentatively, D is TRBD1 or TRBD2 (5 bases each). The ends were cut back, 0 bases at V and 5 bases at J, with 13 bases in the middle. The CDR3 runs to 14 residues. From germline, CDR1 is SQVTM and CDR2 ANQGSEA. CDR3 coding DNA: TGCAGCGTTGAAGATGGGGGTGCGTTGGAGACCCAGTACTTC. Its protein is CSVEDGGALETQYF. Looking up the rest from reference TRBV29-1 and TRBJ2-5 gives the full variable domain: SAVISQKPSRDICQRGTSLTIQCQVDSQVTMMFWYRQQPGQSLTLIATANQGSEATYESGFVIDKFPISRPNLTFSTLTVSNMSPEDSSIYLCSVEDGGALETQYFGPGTRLLVL.

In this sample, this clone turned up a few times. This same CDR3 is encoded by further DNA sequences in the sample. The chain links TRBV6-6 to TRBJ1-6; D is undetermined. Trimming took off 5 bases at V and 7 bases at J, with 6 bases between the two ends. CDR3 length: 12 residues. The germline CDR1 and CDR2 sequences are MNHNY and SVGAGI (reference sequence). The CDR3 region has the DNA TGTGCCAGCAGTGCGGGGAATTCACCCCTCCACTTT. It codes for CASSAGNSPLHF.

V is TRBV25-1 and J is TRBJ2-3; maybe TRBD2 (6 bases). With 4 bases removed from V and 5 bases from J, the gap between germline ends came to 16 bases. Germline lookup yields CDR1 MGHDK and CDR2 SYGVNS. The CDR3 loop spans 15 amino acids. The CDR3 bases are TGTGCCAGCAGTGGGGGTGGAGGGATTCGAGATACGCAGTATTTT. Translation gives CASSGGGGIRDTQYF.

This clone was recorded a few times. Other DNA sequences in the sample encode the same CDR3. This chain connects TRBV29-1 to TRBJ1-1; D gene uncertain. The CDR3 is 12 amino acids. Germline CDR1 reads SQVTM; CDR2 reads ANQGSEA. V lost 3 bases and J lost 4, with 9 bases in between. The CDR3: CSVDGVGTEAFF. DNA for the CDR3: TGCAGCGTTGACGGGGTAGGCACTGAAGCTTTCTTT. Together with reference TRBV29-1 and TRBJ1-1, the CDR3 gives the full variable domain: SAVISQKPSRDICQRGTSLTIQCQVDSQVTMMFWYRQQPGQSLTLIATANQGSEATYESGFVIDKFPISRPNLTFSTLTVSNMSPEDSSIYLCSVDGVGTEAFFGQGTRLTVV.

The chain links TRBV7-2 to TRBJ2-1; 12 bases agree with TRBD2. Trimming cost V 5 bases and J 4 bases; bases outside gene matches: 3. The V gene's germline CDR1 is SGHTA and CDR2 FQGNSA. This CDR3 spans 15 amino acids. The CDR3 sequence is CASSPTSGGYNEQFF. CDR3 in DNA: TGTGCCAGCAGCCCTACTAGCGGGGGGTACAATGAGCAGTTCTTC.

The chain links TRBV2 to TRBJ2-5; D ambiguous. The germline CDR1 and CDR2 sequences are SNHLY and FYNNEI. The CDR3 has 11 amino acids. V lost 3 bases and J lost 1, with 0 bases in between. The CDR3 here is CASSDQETQYF. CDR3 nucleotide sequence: TGTGCCAGCAGTGACCAAGAGACCCAGTACTTC.

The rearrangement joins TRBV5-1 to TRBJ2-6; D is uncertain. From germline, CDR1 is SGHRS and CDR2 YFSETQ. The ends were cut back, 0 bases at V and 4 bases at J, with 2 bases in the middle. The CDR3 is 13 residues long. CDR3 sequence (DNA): TGCGCCAGCAGCTTGGACGGGGCCAACGTCCTGACTTTC. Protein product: CASSLDGANVLTF.

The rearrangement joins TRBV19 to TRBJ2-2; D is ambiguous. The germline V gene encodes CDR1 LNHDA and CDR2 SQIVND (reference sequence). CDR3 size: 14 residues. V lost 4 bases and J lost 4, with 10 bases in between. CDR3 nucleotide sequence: TGTGCCAGTAGTACCGTGCCTGGCACCGGGGAGCTGTTTTTT. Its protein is CASSTVPGTGELFF.

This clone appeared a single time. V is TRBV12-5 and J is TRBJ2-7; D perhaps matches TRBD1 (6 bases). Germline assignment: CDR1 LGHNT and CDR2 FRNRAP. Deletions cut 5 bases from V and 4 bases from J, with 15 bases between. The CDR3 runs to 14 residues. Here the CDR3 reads CASGIQGTLYEQYF. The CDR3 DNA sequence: TGTGCTAGTGGTATACAGGGAACCCTTTACGAGCAGTACTTC. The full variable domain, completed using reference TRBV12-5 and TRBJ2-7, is DARVTQTPRHKVTEMGQEVTMRCQPILGHNTVFWYRQTMMQGLELLAYFRNRAPLDDSGMPKDRFSAEMPDATLATLKIQPSEPRDSAVYFCASGIQGTLYEQYFGPGTRLTVT.

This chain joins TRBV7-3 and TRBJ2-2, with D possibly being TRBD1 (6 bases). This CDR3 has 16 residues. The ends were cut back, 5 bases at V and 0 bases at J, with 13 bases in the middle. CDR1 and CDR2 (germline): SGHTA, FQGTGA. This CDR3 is CASSSNREPNTGELFF. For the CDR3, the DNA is TGTGCCAGCAGCAGTAACAGGGAGCCGAACACCGGGGAGCTGTTTTTT. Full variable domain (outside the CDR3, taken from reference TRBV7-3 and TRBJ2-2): GAGVSQTPSNKVTEKGKYVELRCDPISGHTALYWYRQSLGQGPEFLIYFQGTGAADDSGLPNDRFFAVRPEGSVSTLKIQRTERGDSAVYLCASSSNREPNTGELFFGEGSRLTVL.

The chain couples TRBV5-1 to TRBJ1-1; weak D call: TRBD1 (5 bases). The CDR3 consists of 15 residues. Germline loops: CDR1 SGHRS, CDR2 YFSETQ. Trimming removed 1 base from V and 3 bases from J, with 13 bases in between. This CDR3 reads CASSLSPGGDTEAFF. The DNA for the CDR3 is TGCGCCAGCAGCTTGTCCCCGGGGGGAGACACTGAAGCTTTCTTT.

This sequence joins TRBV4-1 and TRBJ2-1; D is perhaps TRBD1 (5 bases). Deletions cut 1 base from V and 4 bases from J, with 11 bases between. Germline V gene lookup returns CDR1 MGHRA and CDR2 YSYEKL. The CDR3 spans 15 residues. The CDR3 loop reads CASSQGVAGYNEQFF. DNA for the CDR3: TGCGCCAGCAGCCAAGGGGTGGCAGGGTACAATGAGCAGTTCTTC.

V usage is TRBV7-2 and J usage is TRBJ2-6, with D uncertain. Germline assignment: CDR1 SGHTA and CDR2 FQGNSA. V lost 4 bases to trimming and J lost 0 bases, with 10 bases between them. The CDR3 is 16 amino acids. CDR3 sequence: CASSSGRRSGANVLTF. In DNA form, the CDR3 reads TGTGCCAGCAGCTCAGGCAGACGCTCTGGGGCCAACGTCCTGACTTTC.

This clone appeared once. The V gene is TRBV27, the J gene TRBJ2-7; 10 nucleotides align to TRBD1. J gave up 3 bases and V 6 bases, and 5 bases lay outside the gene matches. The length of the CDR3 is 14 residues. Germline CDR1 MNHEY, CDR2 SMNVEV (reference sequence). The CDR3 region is CASSTGDRGYEQYF. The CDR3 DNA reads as TGTGCCAGCAGCACCGGGGACAGGGGCTACGAGCAGTACTTC.

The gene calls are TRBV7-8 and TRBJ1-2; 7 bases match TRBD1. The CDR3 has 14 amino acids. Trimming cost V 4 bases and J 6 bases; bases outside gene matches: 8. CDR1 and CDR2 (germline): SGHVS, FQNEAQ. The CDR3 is CASSSAGGLDGYTF. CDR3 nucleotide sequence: TGTGCCAGCAGCTCTGCAGGGGGTCTCGATGGCTACACCTTC.

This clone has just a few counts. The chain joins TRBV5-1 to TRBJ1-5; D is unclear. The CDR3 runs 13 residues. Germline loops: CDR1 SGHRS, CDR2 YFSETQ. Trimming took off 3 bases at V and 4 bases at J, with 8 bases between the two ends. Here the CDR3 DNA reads TGCGCCAGCAGCTGGGCAGATAATCAGCCCCAGCATTTT. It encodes CASSWADNQPQHF.

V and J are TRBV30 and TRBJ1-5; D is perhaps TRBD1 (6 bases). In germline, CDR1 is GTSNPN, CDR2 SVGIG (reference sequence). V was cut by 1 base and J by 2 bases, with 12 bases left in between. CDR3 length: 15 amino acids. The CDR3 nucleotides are TGTGCCTGGAGTGCTGGGGGCGCAGGCAATCAGCCCCAGCATTTT. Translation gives CAWSAGGAGNQPQHF.

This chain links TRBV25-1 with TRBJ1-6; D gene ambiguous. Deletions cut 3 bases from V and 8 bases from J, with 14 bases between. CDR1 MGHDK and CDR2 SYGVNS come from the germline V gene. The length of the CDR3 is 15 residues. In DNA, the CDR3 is TGTGCCAGCAGTGAGTACACCCGGACGGATTCACCCCTCCACTTT. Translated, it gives CASSEYTRTDSPLHF. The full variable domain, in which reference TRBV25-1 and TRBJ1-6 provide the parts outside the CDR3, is EADIYQTPRYLVIGTGKKITLECSQTMGHDKMYWYQQDPGMELHLIHYSYGVNSTEKGDLSSESTVSRIRTEHFPLTLESARPSHTSQYLCASSEYTRTDSPLHFGNGTRLTVT.

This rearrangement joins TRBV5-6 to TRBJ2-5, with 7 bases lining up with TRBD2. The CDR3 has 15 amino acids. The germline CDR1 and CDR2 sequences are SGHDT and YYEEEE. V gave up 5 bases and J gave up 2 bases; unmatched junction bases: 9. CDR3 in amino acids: CASRETGGPQETQYF. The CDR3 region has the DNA TGTGCCAGCAGGGAGACGGGGGGACCGCAAGAGACCCAGTACTTC.

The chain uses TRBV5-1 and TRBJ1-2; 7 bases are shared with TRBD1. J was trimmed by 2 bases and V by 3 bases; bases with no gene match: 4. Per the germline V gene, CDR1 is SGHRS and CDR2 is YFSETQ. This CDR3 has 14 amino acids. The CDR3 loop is CASSSIRGNYGYTF. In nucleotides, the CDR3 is TGCGCCAGCAGCTCGATCAGGGGGAACTATGGCTACACCTTC.

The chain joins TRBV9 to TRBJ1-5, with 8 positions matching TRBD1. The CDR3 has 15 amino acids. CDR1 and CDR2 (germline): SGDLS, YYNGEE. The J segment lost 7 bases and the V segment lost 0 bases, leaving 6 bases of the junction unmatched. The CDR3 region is CASSVGGQDGQPQHF. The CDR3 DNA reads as TGTGCCAGCAGCGTAGGGGGACAGGATGGACAGCCCCAGCATTTT.